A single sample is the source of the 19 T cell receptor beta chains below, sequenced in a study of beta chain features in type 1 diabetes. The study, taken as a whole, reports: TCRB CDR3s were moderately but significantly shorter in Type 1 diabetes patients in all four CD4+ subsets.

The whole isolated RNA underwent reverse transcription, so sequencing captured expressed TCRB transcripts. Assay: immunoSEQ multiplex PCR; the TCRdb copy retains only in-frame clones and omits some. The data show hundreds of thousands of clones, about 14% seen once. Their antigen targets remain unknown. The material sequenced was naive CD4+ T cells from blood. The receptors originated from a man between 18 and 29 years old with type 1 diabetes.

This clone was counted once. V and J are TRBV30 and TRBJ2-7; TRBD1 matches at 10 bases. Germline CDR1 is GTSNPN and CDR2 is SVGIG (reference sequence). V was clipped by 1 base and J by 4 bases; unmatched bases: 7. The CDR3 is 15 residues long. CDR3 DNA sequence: TGTGCCTGGAGTGCCCCCGGGACAGGGGTATACGAGCAGTACTTC. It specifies CAWSAPGTGVYEQYF.

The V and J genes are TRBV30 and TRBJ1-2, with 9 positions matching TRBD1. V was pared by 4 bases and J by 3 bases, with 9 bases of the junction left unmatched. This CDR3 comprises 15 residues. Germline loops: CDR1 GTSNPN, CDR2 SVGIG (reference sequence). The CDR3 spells CAWIRRGTGYYGYTF. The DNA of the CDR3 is TGTGCCTGGATAAGGAGAGGGACAGGGTACTATGGCTACACCTTC.

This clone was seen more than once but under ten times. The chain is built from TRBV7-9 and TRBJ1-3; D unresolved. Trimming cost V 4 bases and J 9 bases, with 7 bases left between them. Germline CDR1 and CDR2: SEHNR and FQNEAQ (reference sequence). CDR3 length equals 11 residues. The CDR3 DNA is TGTGCCAGCAGCTCGGAAAGCACCATATATTTT. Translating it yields CASSSESTIYF. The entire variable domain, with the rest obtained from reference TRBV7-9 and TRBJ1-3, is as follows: DTGVSQNPRHKITKRGQNVTFRCDPISEHNRLYWYRQTLGQGPEFLTYFQNEAQLEKSRLLSDRFSAERPKGSFSTLEIQRTEQGDSAMYLCASSSESTIYFGEGSWLTVV.

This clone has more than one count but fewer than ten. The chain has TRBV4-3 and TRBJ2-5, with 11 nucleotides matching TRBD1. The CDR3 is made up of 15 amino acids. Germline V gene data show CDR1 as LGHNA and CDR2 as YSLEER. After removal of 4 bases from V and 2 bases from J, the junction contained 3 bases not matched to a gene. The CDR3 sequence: CASSLGTGGQETQYF. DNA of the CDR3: TGCGCCAGCAGCCTTGGGACAGGGGGGCAAGAGACCCAGTACTTC.

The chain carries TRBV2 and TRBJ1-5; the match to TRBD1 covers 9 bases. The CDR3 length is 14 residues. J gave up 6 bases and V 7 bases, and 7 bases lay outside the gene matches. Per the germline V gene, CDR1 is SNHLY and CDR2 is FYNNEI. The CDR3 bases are TGTGCCAGCATTATGGACAGGGGCATTCAGCCCCAGCATTTT. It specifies CASIMDRGIQPQHF.

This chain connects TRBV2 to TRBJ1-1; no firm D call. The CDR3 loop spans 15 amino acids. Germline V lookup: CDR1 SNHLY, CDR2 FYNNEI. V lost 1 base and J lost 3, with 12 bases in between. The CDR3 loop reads CASSEGHLEDTEAFF. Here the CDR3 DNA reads TGTGCCAGCAGTGAAGGTCATCTTGAGGACACTGAAGCTTTCTTT.

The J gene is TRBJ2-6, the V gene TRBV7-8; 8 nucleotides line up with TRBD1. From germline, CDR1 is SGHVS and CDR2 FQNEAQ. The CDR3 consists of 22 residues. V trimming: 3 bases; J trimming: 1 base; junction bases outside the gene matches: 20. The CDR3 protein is CASSFPSPRWGRGRSGANVLTF. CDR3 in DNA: TGTGCCAGCAGCTTCCCCTCACCCCGATGGGGCAGGGGGCGGTCTGGGGCCAACGTCCTGACTTTC.

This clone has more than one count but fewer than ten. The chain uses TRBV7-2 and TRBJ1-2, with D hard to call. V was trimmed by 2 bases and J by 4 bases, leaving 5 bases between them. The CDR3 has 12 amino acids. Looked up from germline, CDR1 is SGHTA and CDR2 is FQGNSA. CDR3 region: CASSLLGYGYTF. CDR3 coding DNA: TGTGCCAGCAGCTTACTAGGCTATGGCTACACCTTC.

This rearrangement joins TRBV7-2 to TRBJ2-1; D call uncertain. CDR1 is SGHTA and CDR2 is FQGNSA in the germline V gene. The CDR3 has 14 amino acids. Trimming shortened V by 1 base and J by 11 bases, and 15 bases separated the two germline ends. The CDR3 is CASSLEVAAFKQFF. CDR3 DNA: TGTGCCAGCAGCTTAGAGGTGGCAGCGTTTAAGCAGTTCTTC.

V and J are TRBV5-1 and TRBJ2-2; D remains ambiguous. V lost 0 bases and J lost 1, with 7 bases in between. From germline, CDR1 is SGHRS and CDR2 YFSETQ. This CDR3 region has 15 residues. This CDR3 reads CASSLDSLNTGELFF. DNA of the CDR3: TGCGCCAGCAGCTTGGACAGCCTGAACACCGGGGAGCTGTTTTTT.

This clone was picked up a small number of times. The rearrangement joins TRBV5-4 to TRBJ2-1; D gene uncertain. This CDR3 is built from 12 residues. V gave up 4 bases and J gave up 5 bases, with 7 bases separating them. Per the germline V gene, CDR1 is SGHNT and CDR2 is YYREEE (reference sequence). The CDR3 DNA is TGTGCCAGCAGCCGACCAGACAATGAGCAGTTCTTC. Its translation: CASSRPDNEQFF. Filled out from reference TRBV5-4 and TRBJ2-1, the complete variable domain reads ETGVTQSPTHLIKTRGQQVTLRCSSQSGHNTVSWYQQALGQGPQFIFQYYREEENGRGNFPPRFSGLQFPNYSSELNVNALELDDSALYLCASSRPDNEQFFGPGTRLTVL.

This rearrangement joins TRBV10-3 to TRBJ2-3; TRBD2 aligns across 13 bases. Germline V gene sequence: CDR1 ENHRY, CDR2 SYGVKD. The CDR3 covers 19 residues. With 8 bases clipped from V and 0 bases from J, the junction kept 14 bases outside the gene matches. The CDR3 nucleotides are TGTGCCATCTCAATCTCAGCCGGACTAGCGGGAGTTAGCACAGATACGCAGTATTTT. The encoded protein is CAISISAGLAGVSTDTQYF.

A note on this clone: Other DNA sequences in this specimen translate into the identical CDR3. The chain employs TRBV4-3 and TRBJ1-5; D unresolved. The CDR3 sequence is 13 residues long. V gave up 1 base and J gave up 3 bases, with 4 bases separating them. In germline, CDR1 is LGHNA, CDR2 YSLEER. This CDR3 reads CASSQGVNQPQHF. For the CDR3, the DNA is TGCGCCAGCAGCCAAGGAGTCAATCAGCCCCAGCATTTT.

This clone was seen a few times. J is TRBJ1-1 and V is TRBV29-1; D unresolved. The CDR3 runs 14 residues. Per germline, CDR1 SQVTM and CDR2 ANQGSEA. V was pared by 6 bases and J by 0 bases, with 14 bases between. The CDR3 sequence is CSVEPGSLNTEAFF. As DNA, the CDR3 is TGCAGCGTCGAACCAGGTTCGTTGAACACTGAAGCTTTCTTT.

CDR3 sequence: CASSIDRGLPYF. The CDR3 region has the DNA TGTGCCAGTAGTATAGATCGTGGACTCCCATACTTC. The genes are TRBV19 and TRBJ2-5; D might be TRBD2 (5 bases). Trimming stripped 0 bases from V and 14 bases from J, with 13 bases between. CDR1 is LNHDA and CDR2 is SQIVND in the germline V gene (reference sequence). The CDR3 covers 12 residues.

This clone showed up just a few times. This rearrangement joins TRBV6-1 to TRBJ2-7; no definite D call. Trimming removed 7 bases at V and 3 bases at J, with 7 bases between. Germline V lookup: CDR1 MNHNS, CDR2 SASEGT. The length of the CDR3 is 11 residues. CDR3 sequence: CASTKGYEQYF. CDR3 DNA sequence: TGTGCCAGCACCAAAGGCTACGAGCAGTACTTC.

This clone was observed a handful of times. The DNA of the CDR3 is TGTGCCAGCAGCCCAAGACTGGACAACTCCTACGAGCAGTACTTC. Translation: CASSPRLDNSYEQYF. The chain combines TRBV7-2 with TRBJ2-7, with D tentatively TRBD1 (5 bases). Between the trimmed V and J ends, which lost 5 bases and 0 bases, there was a span of 14 bases. CDR1 and CDR2 from the germline V gene are SGHTA and FQGNSA. This CDR3 comprises 15 residues.

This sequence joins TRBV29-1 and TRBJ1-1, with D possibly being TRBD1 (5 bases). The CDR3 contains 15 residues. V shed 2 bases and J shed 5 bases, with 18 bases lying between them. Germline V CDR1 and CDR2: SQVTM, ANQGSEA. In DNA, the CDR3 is TGCAGCGTTGAACTATCCCCGGGACTCGCTACTGAAGCTTTCTTT. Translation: CSVELSPGLATEAFF.

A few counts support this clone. In DNA, the CDR3 is TGTGCCAGCAGTTTAGGGGGGCCAGCTAACTATGGCTACACCTTC. Amino acid sequence: CASSLGGPANYGYTF. The rearrangement joins TRBV27 to TRBJ1-2; the D gene is possibly TRBD1 (6 bases). V lost 2 bases and J lost 0, with 10 bases in between. Germline CDR1 reads MNHEY; CDR2 reads SMNVEV (reference sequence). The CDR3 is 15 amino acids.